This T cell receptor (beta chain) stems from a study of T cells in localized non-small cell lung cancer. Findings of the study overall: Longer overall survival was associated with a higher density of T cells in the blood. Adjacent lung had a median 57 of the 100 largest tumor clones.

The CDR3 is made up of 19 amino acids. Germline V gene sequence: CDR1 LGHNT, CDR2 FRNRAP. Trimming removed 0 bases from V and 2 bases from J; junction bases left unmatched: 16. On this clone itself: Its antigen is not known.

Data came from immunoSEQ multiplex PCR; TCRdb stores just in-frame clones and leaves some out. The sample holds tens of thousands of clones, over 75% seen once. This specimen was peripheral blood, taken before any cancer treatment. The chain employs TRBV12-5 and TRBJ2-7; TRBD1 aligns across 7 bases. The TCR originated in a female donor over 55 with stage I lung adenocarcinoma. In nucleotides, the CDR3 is TGTGCTAGTGGTTTGGTAGAGTACGGGCACAGGGGACGCGCCTACGAGCAGTACTTC. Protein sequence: CASGLVEYGHRGRAYEQYF.